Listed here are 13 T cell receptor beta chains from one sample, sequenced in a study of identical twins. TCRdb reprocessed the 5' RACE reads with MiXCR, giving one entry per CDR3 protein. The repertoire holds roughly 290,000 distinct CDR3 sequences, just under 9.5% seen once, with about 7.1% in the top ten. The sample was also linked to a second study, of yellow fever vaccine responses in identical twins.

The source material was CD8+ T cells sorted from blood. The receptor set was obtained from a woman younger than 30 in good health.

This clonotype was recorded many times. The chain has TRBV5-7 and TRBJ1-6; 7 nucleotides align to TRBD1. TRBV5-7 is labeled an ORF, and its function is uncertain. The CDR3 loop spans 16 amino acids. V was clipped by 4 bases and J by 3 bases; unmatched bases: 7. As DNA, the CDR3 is TGTGCCAGCAGCCATAGGACAGGCAGCTATAATTCACCCCTCCACTTT. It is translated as CASSHRTGSYNSPLHF.

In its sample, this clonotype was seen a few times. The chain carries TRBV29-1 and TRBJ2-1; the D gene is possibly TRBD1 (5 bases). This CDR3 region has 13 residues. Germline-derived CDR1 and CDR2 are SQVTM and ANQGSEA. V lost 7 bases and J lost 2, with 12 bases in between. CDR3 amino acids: CSAPTDTYNEQFF. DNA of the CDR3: TGCAGCGCACCGACAGATACCTACAATGAGCAGTTCTTC.

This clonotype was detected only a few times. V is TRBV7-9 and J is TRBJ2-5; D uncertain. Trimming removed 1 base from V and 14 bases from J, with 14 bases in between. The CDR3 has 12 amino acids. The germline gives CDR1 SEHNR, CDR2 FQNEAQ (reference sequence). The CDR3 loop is CASSLERPRNYF. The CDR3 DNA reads TGTGCCAGCAGCTTAGAGCGTCCCCGGAATTACTTC.

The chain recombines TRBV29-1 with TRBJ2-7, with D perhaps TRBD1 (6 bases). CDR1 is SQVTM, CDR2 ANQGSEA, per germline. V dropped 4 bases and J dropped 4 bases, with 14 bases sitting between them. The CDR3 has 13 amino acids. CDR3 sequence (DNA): TGCAGCGTTGGGGGCAGGGGTGGATACGAGCAGTACTTC. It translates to CSVGGRGGYEQYF.

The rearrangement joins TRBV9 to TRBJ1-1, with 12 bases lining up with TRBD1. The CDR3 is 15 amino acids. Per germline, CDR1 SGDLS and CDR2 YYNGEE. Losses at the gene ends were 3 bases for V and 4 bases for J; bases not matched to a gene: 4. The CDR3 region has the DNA TGTGCCAGCAGCGCCGGGACAGGGGGCTTCACTGAAGCTTTCTTT. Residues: CASSAGTGGFTEAFF.

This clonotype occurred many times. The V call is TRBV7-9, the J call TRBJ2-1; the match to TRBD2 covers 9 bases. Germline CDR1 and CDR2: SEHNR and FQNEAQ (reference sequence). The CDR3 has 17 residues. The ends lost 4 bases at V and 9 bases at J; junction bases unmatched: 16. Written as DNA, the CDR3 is TGTGCCAGCAGCTCCAGCGTCTTTAGGCGGGAGGGCCGTGAGCAGTTCTTC. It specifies CASSSSVFRREGREQFF.

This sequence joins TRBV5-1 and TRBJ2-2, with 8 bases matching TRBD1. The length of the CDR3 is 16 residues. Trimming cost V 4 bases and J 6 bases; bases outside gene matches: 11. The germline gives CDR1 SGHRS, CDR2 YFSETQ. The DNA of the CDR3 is TGCGCCAGCAGCCCATTGACAGGGGTGCAAGCCGGGGAGCTGTTTTTT. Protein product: CASSPLTGVQAGELFF.

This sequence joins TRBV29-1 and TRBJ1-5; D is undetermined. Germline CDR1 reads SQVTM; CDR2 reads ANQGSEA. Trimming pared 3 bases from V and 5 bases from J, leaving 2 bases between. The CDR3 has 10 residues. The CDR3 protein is CSVEDQPQHF. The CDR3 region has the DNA TGCAGCGTTGAGGATCAGCCCCAGCATTTT.

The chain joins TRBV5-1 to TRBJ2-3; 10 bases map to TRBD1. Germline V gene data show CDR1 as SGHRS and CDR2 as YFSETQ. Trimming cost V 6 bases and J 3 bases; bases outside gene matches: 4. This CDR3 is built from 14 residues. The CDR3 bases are TGCGCCAGCATCGGACAGGGGGGGACAGATACGCAGTATTTT. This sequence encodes CASIGQGGTDTQYF.

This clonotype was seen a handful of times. The CDR3 DNA reads TGTGCCAGCAGCGTAGATGGGAGTCAAGAGACCCAGTACTTC. It encodes CASSVDGSQETQYF. The chain couples TRBV9 to TRBJ2-5, with D tentatively TRBD2 (5 bases). This CDR3 has 14 residues. The V and J ends lost 0 bases and 2 bases respectively, with 8 bases between them. The germline CDR1 and CDR2 sequences are SGDLS and YYNGEE.

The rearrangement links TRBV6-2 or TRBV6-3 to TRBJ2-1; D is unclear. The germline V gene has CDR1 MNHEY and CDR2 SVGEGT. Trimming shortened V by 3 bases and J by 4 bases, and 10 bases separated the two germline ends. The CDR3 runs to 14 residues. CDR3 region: CASSYLREYNEQFF. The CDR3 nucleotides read TGTGCCAGCAGTTATTTACGCGAGTACAATGAGCAGTTCTTC.

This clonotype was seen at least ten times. The CDR3 sequence is CASSLFYGNEQFF. CDR3 nucleotides: TGTGCCAGCAGTTTATTCTACGGTAATGAGCAGTTCTTC. The chain recombines TRBV27 with TRBJ2-1; unclear D gene. V shed 1 base and J shed 7 bases, with 8 bases lying between them. The length of the CDR3 is 13 residues. Germline V CDR1 and CDR2: MNHEY, SMNVEV (reference sequence).

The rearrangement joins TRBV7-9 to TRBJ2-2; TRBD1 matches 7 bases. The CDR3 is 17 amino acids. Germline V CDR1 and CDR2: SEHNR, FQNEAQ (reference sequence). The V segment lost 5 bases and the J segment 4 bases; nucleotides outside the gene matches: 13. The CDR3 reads CASSLEATGLSTGELFF. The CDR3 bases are TGTGCCAGCAGCCTGGAGGCGACAGGGCTTAGCACCGGGGAGCTGTTTTTT.